This passage covers 32 T cell receptor beta chains from one sample sequenced in a study of shared clonotypes between healthy human individuals. The table came from immunoSEQ multiplex PCR; TCRdb's copy has only in-frame clones and leaves some out. The sample has roughly 2,500,000 clones; roughly 93% are singletons. Sequencing input: naive CD4+ T cells from PBMCs. Subset defined: CD45RA+ positively selected. The receptors derive from a man aged 18 to 30 in good health. Some clones in this sample may be carry-over from other donors' samples.

The chain carries TRBV2 and TRBJ2-2; maybe TRBD2 (5 bases). The V gene lost 3 bases and the J gene lost 4 bases, with 18 bases spanning the gap. This CDR3 has 17 amino acids. In germline, CDR1 is SNHLY, CDR2 FYNNEI. CDR3 amino acids: CASSDASYSRGTGELFF. DNA for the CDR3: TGTGCCAGCAGTGACGCGTCTTATAGTCGGGGCACCGGGGAGCTGTTTTTT.

The gene calls are TRBV29-1 and TRBJ2-4; D is ambiguous. V lost 3 bases and J lost 3, with 15 bases in between. CDR3 length equals 15 residues. The germline CDR1 and CDR2 sequences are SQVTM and ANQGSEA. Here the CDR3 DNA reads TGCAGCGTTGAGGGAACTCCTGGTGGCAAAAACATTCAGTACTTC. It is translated as CSVEGTPGGKNIQYF.

In this sample, this clone turned up a few times. This rearrangement joins TRBV19 to TRBJ1-1; D perhaps matches TRBD1 (6 bases). The CDR3 length is 14 residues. Germline V lookup: CDR1 LNHDA, CDR2 SQIVND (reference sequence). Trimming pared 4 bases from V and 5 bases from J, leaving 14 bases between. This chain's CDR3 is CASSTPQGWTEAFF. Written as DNA, the CDR3 is TGTGCCAGTAGTACCCCACAGGGTTGGACTGAAGCTTTCTTT.

The chain links TRBV2 to TRBJ1-1, with TRBD1 as a possible D gene (6 bases). Trimming removed 6 bases at V and 0 bases at J, with 17 bases between. The CDR3 extends over 16 amino acids. CDR1 is SNHLY, CDR2 FYNNEI, per germline. The CDR3 bases are TGTGCCAGCAGAGGATGGGGAGGGGGAATGAACACTGAAGCTTTCTTT. Its translation is CASRGWGGGMNTEAFF. Complete variable domain (other parts from reference TRBV2 and TRBJ1-1): EPEVTQTPSHQVTQMGQEVILRCVPISNHLYFYWYRQILGQKVEFLVSFYNNEISEKSEIFDDQFSVERPDGSNFTLKIRSTKLEDSAMYFCASRGWGGGMNTEAFFGQGTRLTVV.

This chain connects TRBV6-1 to TRBJ2-1; 11 bases fit TRBD2. V was clipped by 4 bases and J by 4 bases; unmatched bases: 3. Germline CDR1 MNHNS, CDR2 SASEGT. The CDR3 is 15 amino acids. In DNA, the CDR3 is TGTGCCAGCAGTGCCACTAGCGGGGGATACAATGAGCAGTTCTTC. It translates to CASSATSGGYNEQFF.

The chain has TRBV10-3 and TRBJ1-4, with 7 bases fitting TRBD1. Losses at the gene ends were 6 bases for V and 5 bases for J; bases not matched to a gene: 3. The length of the CDR3 is 13 residues. Per germline, CDR1 ENHRY and CDR2 SYGVKD. CDR3 nucleotides: TGTGCCATCAGCAAGACAGGGAATGAAAAACTGTTTTTT. Protein: CAISKTGNEKLFF.

This chain connects TRBV5-1 to TRBJ2-3; no reliable D call. The CDR3 runs 17 residues. V gave up 2 bases and J gave up 2 bases, with 18 bases separating them. Per germline, CDR1 SGHRS and CDR2 YFSETQ. DNA for the CDR3: TGCGCCAGCAGCTTACCAACACTAAGTGCCGACACAGATACGCAGTATTTT. Its translation: CASSLPTLSADTDTQYF.

To note about this clone: Other DNA sequences in this specimen translate into the identical CDR3. The rearrangement joins TRBV5-4 to TRBJ2-3; 11 nucleotides line up with TRBD2. CDR1 is SGHNT and CDR2 is YYREEE in the germline V gene (reference sequence). The ends lost 4 bases at V and 5 bases at J; junction bases unmatched: 3. The CDR3 loop spans 14 amino acids. CDR3 amino acids: CASSLAGGRDTQYF. For the CDR3, the DNA is TGTGCCAGCAGCCTAGCGGGAGGCCGAGATACGCAGTATTTT.

This sequence joins TRBV27 and TRBJ2-5, with 9 positions matching TRBD2. The CDR3 runs to 18 residues. V lost 0 bases and J lost 1; bases outside the gene matches: 9. Germline V gene sequence: CDR1 MNHEY, CDR2 SMNVEV (reference sequence). CDR3 amino acids: CASSLSVLAGDPQETQYF. DNA for the CDR3: TGTGCCAGCAGTTTATCGGTATTAGCGGGAGATCCCCAAGAGACCCAGTACTTC.

The J gene is TRBJ1-5, the V gene TRBV19; 11 bases are a match to TRBD1. Per the germline V gene, CDR1 is LNHDA and CDR2 is SQIVND (reference sequence). V shed 5 bases and J 11 bases; nucleotides not matched to a gene: 14. This CDR3 is 16 amino acids long. The CDR3 region is CASSRTGGLEIFSQHF. Written as DNA, the CDR3 is TGTGCCAGTAGTCGGACAGGGGGCCTTGAAATCTTTTCCCAGCATTTT.

The chain is built from TRBV5-6 and TRBJ1-2, with D possibly matching TRBD1 (5 bases). Trimming removed 3 bases from V and 8 bases from J, with 14 bases in between. From germline, CDR1 is SGHDT and CDR2 YYEEEE. The CDR3 sequence is 13 residues long. DNA of the CDR3: TGTGCCAGCAGCTCGAGGGGCCCCGGAGGCTACACCTTC. Encoded protein: CASSSRGPGGYTF.

This clone has only one observation. The chain joins TRBV5-1 to TRBJ2-3, with D unclear. The CDR3 contains 14 residues. The germline CDR1 and CDR2 sequences are SGHRS and YFSETQ. Trimming took off 2 bases at V and 2 bases at J, with 9 bases between the two ends. CDR3 nucleotide sequence: TGCGCCAGCAGCTTACAACTTTTCACAGATACGCAGTATTTT. Protein sequence: CASSLQLFTDTQYF.

This clone was detected once. The V and J genes are TRBV6-1 and TRBJ2-7, with 10 bases that match TRBD1. V gave up 3 bases and J gave up 5 bases; unmatched junction bases: 10. The CDR3 covers 16 residues. From germline, CDR1 is MNHNS and CDR2 SASEGT. The CDR3 region has the DNA TGTGCCAGCAGTGACCCGGGACAGGGGCCTGGGGACGAGCAGTACTTC. The encoded protein is CASSDPGQGPGDEQYF.

This sequence joins TRBV5-4 and TRBJ2-5, with TRBD1 identical over 9 bases. The CDR3 is 14 residues long. Trimming cost V 1 base and J 5 bases; bases outside gene matches: 3. CDR1 SGHNT and CDR2 YYREEE come from the germline V gene (reference sequence). The CDR3 loop reads CASSLPQGAETQYF. The CDR3 nucleotides are TGTGCCAGCAGCTTGCCACAGGGGGCTGAGACCCAGTACTTC.

This chain connects TRBV6-6 to TRBJ1-1, with D possibly TRBD1 on 5 matching bases. The CDR3 spans 13 residues. Looked up from germline, CDR1 is MNHNY and CDR2 is SVGAGI (reference sequence). V lost 8 bases and J 0 bases, leaving 10 bases between the germline ends. CDR3 nucleotides: TGTGCCAGCGGGGGTGGGGTGAACACTGAAGCTTTCTTT. Its translation is CASGGGVNTEAFF.

The chain links TRBV6-1 to TRBJ2-5; no definite D call. Trimming took off 4 bases at V and 5 bases at J, with 11 bases between the two ends. Germline V gives CDR1 MNHNS, CDR2 SASEGT. The CDR3 contains 13 residues. The CDR3 nucleotides read TGTGCCAGCAGTGGGCAATACGGGGAGACCCAGTACTTC. This gives the protein CASSGQYGETQYF.

This chain uses TRBV7-8 with TRBJ1-1; D uncertain. The ends were cut back, 5 bases at V and 7 bases at J, with 11 bases in the middle. The CDR3 has 12 amino acids. CDR1 and CDR2 (germline): SGHVS, FQNEAQ. The CDR3 nucleotides read TGTGCCAGCAGCCCGCAGCGGGTTGAAGCTTTCTTT. Protein: CASSPQRVEAFF.

The chain is built from TRBV10-3 and TRBJ1-2; 8 nucleotides line up with TRBD1. CDR3 length equals 12 residues. J lost 10 bases, V lost 8 bases, and 9 bases had no gene match. Germline CDR1 is ENHRY and CDR2 is SYGVKD. CDR3 sequence: CAIRNDRGPYTF. As DNA, the CDR3 is TGTGCCATCCGCAACGACAGGGGCCCCTACACCTTC.

The rearrangement links TRBV25-1 to TRBJ2-7; a weak D match, TRBD2 (5 bases). The CDR3 covers 11 residues. V was trimmed by 4 bases and J by 4 bases, leaving 5 bases between them. Per the germline V gene, CDR1 is MGHDK and CDR2 is SYGVNS. Here the CDR3 reads CASSGGYEQYF. CDR3 DNA sequence: TGTGCCAGCAGTGGAGGGTACGAGCAGTACTTC.

The rearrangement links TRBV4-1 to TRBJ1-2; D perhaps matches TRBD1 (6 bases). CDR3 size: 15 residues. Trimming stripped 4 bases from V and 8 bases from J, with 20 bases between. Germline CDR1 MGHRA, CDR2 YSYEKL. The CDR3 reads CASSLWLGGAGGYTF. DNA for the CDR3: TGCGCCAGCAGCCTTTGGTTGGGGGGCGCGGGGGGCTACACCTTC.

The genes are TRBV18 and TRBJ2-7; tentatively, D is TRBD1 (6 bases). Germline CDR1 KGHSH, CDR2 LQKENI. There are 16 residues in the CDR3. V dropped 2 bases and J dropped 0 bases, with 14 bases sitting between them. DNA of the CDR3: TGTGCCAGCTCACCAATAGGGGCAGGGGTCTCCTACGAGCAGTACTTC. It codes for CASSPIGAGVSYEQYF.

The DNA for the CDR3 is TGTGCCAGCAGCTTTCGGGACAGGGGTTTCTACGAGCAGTACTTC. Protein: CASSFRDRGFYEQYF. This chain joins TRBV7-8 and TRBJ2-7; 10 bases are shared with TRBD1. Germline V gene lookup returns CDR1 SGHVS and CDR2 FQNEAQ. Germline trimming cut 3 bases from V and 3 bases from J; bases unmatched to any gene: 5. This CDR3 spans 15 amino acids.

The chain employs TRBV7-9 and TRBJ2-1; no definite D call. V lost 5 bases and J 7 bases, leaving 6 bases between the germline ends. The CDR3 covers 11 residues. Germline V lookup: CDR1 SEHNR, CDR2 FQNEAQ (reference sequence). CDR3 protein: CASSHRNEQFF. The CDR3 bases are TGTGCCAGCAGCCACCGTAATGAGCAGTTCTTC.

Remarks on this clone: Other DNA sequences of this sample code for an identical CDR3. The chain is built from TRBV9 and TRBJ1-5; unclear D gene. The V and J ends lost 0 bases and 1 base respectively, with 2 bases between them. CDR3 length: 13 residues. Germline CDR1 SGDLS, CDR2 YYNGEE. The CDR3 protein is CASSVASNQPQHF. The CDR3 nucleotides read TGTGCCAGCAGCGTAGCCAGCAATCAGCCCCAGCATTTT.

The V and J genes are TRBV28 and TRBJ1-5; the D gene is possibly TRBD1 (5 bases). Trimming took 7 bases from V and 0 from J, leaving 13 bases between them. Germline V CDR1 and CDR2: MDHEN, SYDVKM. This CDR3 has 15 amino acids. CDR3 DNA: TGTGCCAGCAACATTTTAGGGGATAGCAATCAGCCCCAGCATTTT. Translated, it gives CASNILGDSNQPQHF. Looking up the rest from reference TRBV28 and TRBJ1-5 gives the full variable domain: DVKVTQSSRYLVKRTGEKVFLECVQDMDHENMFWYRQDPGLGLRLIYFSYDVKMKEKGDIPEGYSVSREKKERFSLILESASTNQTSMYLCASNILGDSNQPQHFGDGTRLSIL.

The rearrangement links TRBV28 to TRBJ2-7; 9 nucleotides line up with TRBD2. V lost 7 bases to trimming and J lost 4 bases; unmatched junction nucleotides: 5. The CDR3 totals 13 residues. Germline CDR1 and CDR2: MDHEN and SYDVKM. The chain's CDR3 is CASTRGLAYEQYF. CDR3 coding DNA: TGTGCCAGCACCCGGGGACTAGCTTACGAGCAGTACTTC.

This chain uses TRBV7-2 with TRBJ1-2; D is possibly TRBD1 (5 bases). CDR1 is SGHTA and CDR2 is FQGNSA in the germline V gene. The V and J ends lost 4 bases and 0 bases respectively, with 18 bases between them. The length of the CDR3 is 17 residues. The CDR3: CASSSSGRKGANYGYTF. As DNA, the CDR3 is TGTGCCAGCAGCTCTTCGGGGCGAAAAGGGGCTAACTATGGCTACACCTTC.

This clone came up once. The V gene is TRBV19, the J gene TRBJ2-6; D might be TRBD2 (7 bases). This CDR3 contains 17 residues. V lost 3 bases and J lost 0, with 12 bases in between. Germline values: CDR1 LNHDA, CDR2 SQIVND (reference sequence). CDR3 sequence: CASSIAGASSGANVLTF. CDR3 nucleotide sequence: TGTGCCAGTAGTATTGCGGGGGCGAGCTCTGGGGCCAACGTCCTGACTTTC.

In the case of this clone: Other nucleotide sequences from this sample produce the same CDR3. The chain combines TRBV5-1 with TRBJ2-5, with D hard to call. The CDR3 spans 11 residues. V lost 5 bases and J lost 5, with 7 bases in between. Germline V gives CDR1 SGHRS, CDR2 YFSETQ. CDR3 coding DNA: TGCGCCAGCAGTCTAGAGGAGACCCAGTACTTC. Translating it yields CASSLEETQYF.

CDR3 residues: CASRDGSNYGYTF. The CDR3 bases are TGTGCCAGCAGAGACGGTAGTAACTATGGCTACACCTTC. The genes are TRBV28 and TRBJ1-2; D gene uncertain. The CDR3 is 13 amino acids. V was pared by 6 bases and J by 1 base, with 9 bases between. Germline V gives CDR1 MDHEN, CDR2 SYDVKM.

The table lists this clone with a few counts. Other DNA variants within this sample encode the same CDR3. CDR3 bases: TGTGCCACCAGCAGAGATTTAACGAACACTGAAGCTTTCTTT. Translating it yields CATSRDLTNTEAFF. V gene TRBV15 combines with J gene TRBJ1-1, with D unclear. Per the germline V gene, CDR1 is LNHNV and CDR2 is YYDKDF (reference sequence). CDR3 size: 14 residues. V was clipped by 0 bases and J by 1 base, with 6 bases between them.

J is TRBJ2-1 and V is TRBV6-1; 7 bases are shared with TRBD2. The trim removed 4 bases at V and 5 bases at J, leaving 8 bases unmatched. The CDR3 length is 15 residues. CDR1 is MNHNS and CDR2 is SASEGT in the germline V gene. The CDR3: CASSGVGLADNEQFF. The CDR3, as DNA: TGTGCCAGCAGTGGAGTGGGGCTAGCGGACAATGAGCAGTTCTTC.